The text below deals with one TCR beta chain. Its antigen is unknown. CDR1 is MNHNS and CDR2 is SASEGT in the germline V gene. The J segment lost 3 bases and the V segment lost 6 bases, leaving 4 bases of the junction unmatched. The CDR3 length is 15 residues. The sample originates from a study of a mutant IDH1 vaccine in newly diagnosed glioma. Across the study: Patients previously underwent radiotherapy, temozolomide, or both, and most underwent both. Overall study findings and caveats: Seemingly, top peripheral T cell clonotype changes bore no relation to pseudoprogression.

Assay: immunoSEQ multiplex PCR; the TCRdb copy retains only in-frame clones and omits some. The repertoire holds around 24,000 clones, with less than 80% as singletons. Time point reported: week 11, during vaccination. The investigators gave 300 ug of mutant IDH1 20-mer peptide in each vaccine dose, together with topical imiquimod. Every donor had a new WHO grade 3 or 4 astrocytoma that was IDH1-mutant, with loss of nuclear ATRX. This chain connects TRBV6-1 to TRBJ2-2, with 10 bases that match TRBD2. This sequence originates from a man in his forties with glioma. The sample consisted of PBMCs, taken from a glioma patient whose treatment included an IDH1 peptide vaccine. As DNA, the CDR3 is TGTGCCAGCAGCGAGCGGGAGGGAGACACCGGGGAGCTGTTTTTT. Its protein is CASSEREGDTGELFF.